The 13 T cell receptor beta chains given below trace back to one sample, sequenced in a study of Graves' ophthalmopathy and Graves' hyperthyroidism. Amplification of TCR beta CDR3 regions used RNA transcripts. The workflow started with a first-round RT-PCR run with HTBI primers and then moved on to a second-round multiplex PCR. TCRdb re-called the multiplex PCR reads with MiXCR, one entry per CDR3 protein. This table holds hundreds of thousands of distinct CDR3 sequences, approximately 40% found once. Sequences were obtained from peripheral blood. The receptors here all came from an adult man with Graves' ophthalmopathy.

This clonotype was counted between two and nine times. V usage is TRBV6-6 and J usage is TRBJ2-5; TRBD1 might be the D (5 bases). The germline V gene has CDR1 MNHNY and CDR2 SVGAGI (reference sequence). The CDR3 totals 15 residues. V was shortened by 6 bases and J by 0 bases, with 14 bases between the two germline ends. CDR3 nucleotides: TGTGCCAGCAGCACCATACAGGCGAACCAAGAGACCCAGTACTTC. Encoded protein: CASSTIQANQETQYF.

V is TRBV19 and J is TRBJ2-7, with D perhaps matching TRBD1 (6 bases). There are 14 residues in the CDR3. Trimming took off 7 bases at V and 7 bases at J, with 20 bases between the two ends. CDR1 is LNHDA and CDR2 is SQIVND in the germline V gene (reference sequence). The CDR3 loop reads CASTPAWPGEEQYF. The CDR3 DNA is TGTGCCAGTACCCCTGCTTGGCCAGGGGAAGAGCAGTACTTC.

This clonotype came up many times. The genes are TRBV20-1 and TRBJ1-2, with D possibly matching TRBD1 (5 bases). The CDR3 length is 16 residues. With 0 bases removed from V and 5 bases from J, the gap between germline ends came to 19 bases. In germline, CDR1 is DFQATT, CDR2 SNEGSKA (reference sequence). The CDR3 is CSARDYQGGSAYGYTF. The CDR3 DNA sequence: TGCAGTGCTAGAGACTATCAGGGAGGCAGTGCGTATGGCTACACCTTC.

The chain has TRBV2 and TRBJ1-2; 7 nucleotides align to TRBD1. V shed 6 bases and J 1 base; nucleotides not matched to a gene: 8. This CDR3 is built from 15 residues. Germline V gene sequence: CDR1 SNHLY, CDR2 FYNNEI. DNA of the CDR3: TGTGCCAGCAGCCAAGGGGGACAGAGTAACTATGGCTACACCTTC. Translated, it gives CASSQGGQSNYGYTF.

The V call is TRBV15, the J call TRBJ1-6, with D tentatively TRBD1 (5 bases). From germline, CDR1 is LNHNV and CDR2 YYDKDF (reference sequence). Trimming took 1 base from V and 10 from J, leaving 11 bases between them. The CDR3 runs to 14 residues. The CDR3 sequence is CATSRARGRSPLHF. The CDR3 nucleotides are TGTGCCACCAGCAGAGCTAGGGGTCGGTCACCCCTCCACTTT.

The table lists this clonotype with many counts. The chain links TRBV7-9 to TRBJ2-5; D gene uncertain. Germline loops: CDR1 SEHNR, CDR2 FQNEAQ (reference sequence). Deletions cut 5 bases from V and 5 bases from J, with 6 bases between. The CDR3 contains 11 residues. This CDR3 is CASSPTETQYF. The CDR3 bases are TGTGCCAGCAGCCCAACGGAGACCCAGTACTTC.

V and J are TRBV7-9 and TRBJ1-6; TRBD1 matches 7 bases. In germline, CDR1 is SEHNR, CDR2 FQNEAQ (reference sequence). Unmatched junction bases numbered 4, after V lost 4 bases and J lost 7 bases. This CDR3 region has 14 residues. The CDR3 is CASSYGTANSPLHF. The CDR3 DNA is TGTGCCAGCAGCTATGGGACAGCCAATTCACCCCTCCACTTT.

This clonotype was picked up a small number of times. The chain joins TRBV2 to TRBJ1-1; weak D call: TRBD1 (5 bases). CDR3 length: 13 residues. The V end was cut by 7 bases, the J end by 0 bases, with 9 bases between. CDR1 is SNHLY, CDR2 FYNNEI, per germline. CDR3 amino acids: CASMRGLNTEAFF. The DNA of the CDR3 is TGTGCCAGCATGCGGGGGTTGAACACTGAAGCTTTCTTT.

This clonotype was detected ten times or more. V gene TRBV5-1 combines with J gene TRBJ1-5, with 7 bases fitting TRBD1. The CDR3 covers 15 residues. Germline CDR1 SGHRS, CDR2 YFSETQ. V was pared by 4 bases and J by 5 bases, with 9 bases of the junction left unmatched. The CDR3 DNA follows: TGCGCCAGCAGCCCTGGGGCAGGGGGATATCAGCCCCAGCATTTT. Translated, it gives CASSPGAGGYQPQHF. The complete variable domain, with remaining parts taken from reference TRBV5-1 and TRBJ1-5, reads KAGVTQTPRYLIKTRGQQVTLSCSPISGHRSVSWYQQTPGQGLQFLFEYFSETQRNKGNFPGRFSGRQFSNSRSEMNVSTLELGDSALYLCASSPGAGGYQPQHFGDGTRLSIL.

V and J are TRBV9 and TRBJ2-7; 9 bases fit TRBD1. The J segment lost 5 bases and the V segment lost 7 bases, leaving 13 bases of the junction unmatched. The CDR3 is 15 residues long. Germline V gene lookup returns CDR1 SGDLS and CDR2 YYNGEE. The CDR3 nucleotides are TGTGCCAGCGGCGCATCCGGGACAGGGAGCAACGAGCAGTACTTC. This codes for CASGASGTGSNEQYF.

This clonotype was detected only a few times. The V and J genes are TRBV7-9 and TRBJ2-2, with D possibly matching TRBD1 (5 bases). Per the germline V gene, CDR1 is SEHNR and CDR2 is FQNEAQ (reference sequence). Trimming left V 6 bases short and J 5 bases short, with 19 bases between. The CDR3 runs 16 residues. The CDR3, as DNA: TGTGCCAGCAGTTTGGGCAGGGTGATTGGGACCGGGGAGCTGTTTTTT. Protein sequence: CASSLGRVIGTGELFF. Supplemented by reference TRBV7-9 and TRBJ2-2, the full variable domain reads DTGVSQNPRHKITKRGQNVTFRCDPISEHNRLYWYRQTLGQGPEFLTYFQNEAQLEKSRLLSDRFSAERPKGSFSTLEIQRTEQGDSAMYLCASSLGRVIGTGELFFGEGSRLTVL.

The sample holds a few counts of this clonotype. J is TRBJ1-1 and V is TRBV27; D remains ambiguous. Germline V lookup: CDR1 MNHEY, CDR2 SMNVEV (reference sequence). The CDR3 sequence is 13 residues long. The V and J ends lost 8 bases and 1 base respectively, with 11 bases between them. CDR3 sequence: CASVAGTNTEAFF. CDR3 in DNA: TGTGCCAGCGTCGCAGGTACGAACACTGAAGCTTTCTTT.

This clonotype has a count of ten or more. The genes are TRBV2 and TRBJ1-4; no clear D gene. Germline lookup yields CDR1 SNHLY and CDR2 FYNNEI. The CDR3 consists of 13 residues. V dropped 7 bases and J dropped 5 bases, with 11 bases sitting between them. This CDR3 is CASIGRTNEKLFF. CDR3 DNA sequence: TGTGCCAGCATCGGACGGACGAATGAAAAACTGTTTTTT.